Shown below are 29 T cell receptor beta chains from a single sample sequenced in a study of T cell changes during pregnancy in multiple sclerosis. The repertoire was sequenced with immunoSEQ multiplex PCR; TCRdb's copy has only in-frame clones and lacks some. The table shows 100,000 or so clones, with around 93% occurring only once. The sequencing used peripheral blood, collected after pregnancy. The receptor set was obtained from a female donor with multiple sclerosis, enrolled in a pregnancy study.

The V and J genes are TRBV10-3 and TRBJ1-1, with D hard to call. V was shortened by 6 bases and J by 4 bases, with 15 bases between the two germline ends. Germline V gene data show CDR1 as ENHRY and CDR2 as SYGVKD. The CDR3 contains 14 residues. The DNA for the CDR3 is TGTGCCATCAGACCGATCCTAGGGAGCACTGAAGCTTTCTTT. It is translated as CAIRPILGSTEAFF.

The chain combines TRBV6-4 with TRBJ2-2, with D perhaps matching TRBD1 (6 bases). Trimming cost V 4 bases and J 6 bases, with 9 bases left between them. CDR1 is MRHNA, CDR2 SNTAGT, per germline. The CDR3 consists of 13 residues. The CDR3 here is CASSAGDAGELFF. CDR3 nucleotides: TGTGCCAGCAGTGCAGGGGACGCCGGGGAGCTGTTTTTT.

The rearrangement joins TRBV4-1 to TRBJ2-2; a weak D match, TRBD2 (5 bases). The V gene's germline CDR1 is MGHRA and CDR2 YSYEKL. V was shortened by 1 base and J by 1 base, with 7 bases between the two germline ends. The CDR3 totals 15 residues. The CDR3 nucleotides are TGCGCCAGCAGCCAAGCCGGGGTGAACACCGGGGAGCTGTTTTTT. It translates to CASSQAGVNTGELFF.

The chain has TRBV27 and TRBJ2-6; D perhaps matches TRBD1 (6 bases). The CDR3 is 17 amino acids. CDR1 MNHEY and CDR2 SMNVEV come from the germline V gene (reference sequence). V lost 6 bases and J 0 bases, leaving 15 bases between the germline ends. The chain's CDR3 is CASSNLDSNSGANVLTF. DNA of the CDR3: TGTGCCAGCAGCAACCTGGACAGCAACTCTGGGGCCAACGTCCTGACTTTC.

The chain joins TRBV27 to TRBJ2-7; perhaps TRBD2 as D (7 bases). Germline V gene lookup returns CDR1 MNHEY and CDR2 SMNVEV (reference sequence). Trimming removed 4 bases at V and 7 bases at J, with 17 bases between. This CDR3 contains 14 residues. In DNA form, the CDR3 reads TGTGCCAGCAGTTCGGGGGGCCTGCATAGGGAGCAGTACTTC. Its protein is CASSSGGLHREQYF.

The V and J genes are TRBV7-9 and TRBJ2-2; 10 nucleotides match TRBD2. The CDR3 is 17 residues long. Germline V gene data show CDR1 as SEHNR and CDR2 as FQNEAQ (reference sequence). Unmatched junction bases numbered 8, after V lost 4 bases and J lost 3 bases. The CDR3 DNA is TGTGCCAGCAGCTCCCTAAGGCTAGCGGGAGACACCGGGGAGCTGTTTTTT. Its protein is CASSSLRLAGDTGELFF.

V and J are TRBV7-2 and TRBJ2-3; the match to TRBD2 covers 8 bases. Trimming cost V 4 bases and J 3 bases; bases outside gene matches: 9. The CDR3 covers 16 residues. The V gene's germline CDR1 is SGHTA and CDR2 FQGNSA. The CDR3 DNA follows: TGTGCCAGCAGCTCATTAGGGGGACTAGGAACAGATACGCAGTATTTT. Translated: CASSSLGGLGTDTQYF.

V usage is TRBV7-9 and J usage is TRBJ1-6, with unresolved D. The CDR3 has 15 amino acids. Trimming took off 0 bases at V and 3 bases at J, with 6 bases between the two ends. The germline V gene has CDR1 SEHNR and CDR2 FQNEAQ (reference sequence). The CDR3 nucleotides are TGTGCCAGCAGCTTAGCAGAGAACTATAATTCACCCCTCCACTTT. It is translated as CASSLAENYNSPLHF. The entire variable domain, with the rest obtained from reference TRBV7-9 and TRBJ1-6, is as follows: DTGVSQNPRHKITKRGQNVTFRCDPISEHNRLYWYRQTLGQGPEFLTYFQNEAQLEKSRLLSDRFSAERPKGSFSTLEIQRTEQGDSAMYLCASSLAENYNSPLHFGNGTRLTVT.

The V and J genes are TRBV4-3 and TRBJ1-2; weak D call: TRBD1 (6 bases). In germline, CDR1 is LGHNA, CDR2 YSLEER. The CDR3 runs 13 residues. Between the trimmed V and J ends, which lost 4 bases and 6 bases, there was a span of 12 bases. CDR3 region: CASSPGQRHGYTF. CDR3 in DNA: TGCGCCAGCAGCCCAGGACAGCGCCATGGCTACACCTTC.

This chain connects TRBV6-4 to TRBJ1-5, with D tentatively TRBD1 (5 bases). V dropped 4 bases and J dropped 6 bases, with 10 bases sitting between them. This CDR3 is 13 amino acids long. CDR1 MRHNA and CDR2 SNTAGT come from the germline V gene. The CDR3 coding sequence is TGTGCCAGCAGTGGCAGGGTGGGTCAGCCCCAGCATTTT. Encoded protein: CASSGRVGQPQHF.

This rearrangement joins TRBV5-1 to TRBJ2-1, with TRBD2 identical over 7 bases. Per the germline V gene, CDR1 is SGHRS and CDR2 is YFSETQ. With V trimmed by 0 bases and J by 6 bases, 12 bases remained unmatched. CDR3 length: 17 residues. DNA of the CDR3: TGCGCCAGCAGCTTGGCTAGCGGAAGCACCGCGGGCAATGAGCAGTTCTTC. Its translation: CASSLASGSTAGNEQFF.

The CDR3 loop is CASSLGDRIADTQYF. Here the CDR3 DNA reads TGCGCCAGCAGCTTGGGGGACAGAATAGCAGATACGCAGTATTTT. The V gene is TRBV5-1, the J gene TRBJ2-3, with 7 nucleotides matching TRBD1. V shed 0 bases and J 4 bases; nucleotides not matched to a gene: 5. Germline CDR1 reads SGHRS; CDR2 reads YFSETQ. The CDR3 is 15 residues long.

The J gene is TRBJ2-7, the V gene TRBV6-1; D is undetermined. This CDR3 has 15 amino acids. Trimming took 1 base from V and 2 from J, leaving 12 bases between them. The germline V gene has CDR1 MNHNS and CDR2 SASEGT. The CDR3 reads CASSEEAHEAYEQYF. CDR3 coding DNA: TGTGCCAGCAGTGAAGAAGCGCACGAAGCCTACGAGCAGTACTTC.

CDR3 protein: CASSLGAGATGELFF. In nucleotides, the CDR3 is TGTGCCAGCAGCTTAGGGGCGGGGGCTACCGGGGAGCTGTTTTTT. The chain employs TRBV13 and TRBJ2-2; a possible D gene is TRBD2 (7 bases). Deletions cut 0 bases from V and 5 bases from J, with 10 bases between. The length of the CDR3 is 15 residues. Per germline, CDR1 PRHDT and CDR2 FYEKMQ (reference sequence).

This clone was counted once. The rearrangement joins TRBV19 to TRBJ2-1, with 10 bases matching TRBD2. Germline V lookup: CDR1 LNHDA, CDR2 SQIVND (reference sequence). CDR3 length: 15 residues. J gave up 0 bases and V 10 bases, and 6 bases lay outside the gene matches. CDR3 DNA sequence: TGTGCCACGGGGACTAGCGAGTTCTCCTACAATGAGCAGTTCTTC. The encoded protein is CATGTSEFSYNEQFF.

The chain joins TRBV27 to TRBJ1-6, with D possibly TRBD1 on 6 matching bases. V was pared by 5 bases and J by 10 bases, with 21 bases between. The CDR3 runs 16 residues. Germline V gene lookup returns CDR1 MNHEY and CDR2 SMNVEV (reference sequence). The CDR3 loop reads CASSALIQGSRSPLHF. The CDR3 DNA sequence: TGTGCCAGCAGTGCCCTGATACAGGGATCAAGGTCACCCCTCCACTTT.

The V and J genes are TRBV11-1 and TRBJ2-1, with 9 bases identical to TRBD2. CDR3 length: 14 residues. With V trimmed by 5 bases and J by 8 bases, 7 bases remained unmatched. Germline V gene sequence: CDR1 SGHAT, CDR2 FQDESV (reference sequence). The CDR3 DNA reads TGTGCCAGCAGCACCCCAGCGGGAGGCGATGAGCAGTTCTTC. As protein: CASSTPAGGDEQFF.

The rearrangement joins TRBV30 to TRBJ1-1; TRBD1 agrees at 8 bases. The ends lost 3 bases at V and 5 bases at J; junction bases unmatched: 17. The CDR3 has 17 residues. Germline V CDR1 and CDR2: GTSNPN, SVGIG (reference sequence). DNA for the CDR3: TGTGCCTGGAGCCCCGACAGGGGTTTATTTGTTAGAACTGAAGCTTTCTTT. Amino acid sequence: CAWSPDRGLFVRTEAFF.

The V and J genes are TRBV15 and TRBJ2-1, with a weak D call TRBD2 (6 bases). The germline V and J ends were trimmed by 4 bases and 9 bases, with 19 bases remaining between them. The CDR3 spans 15 residues. Germline CDR1 is LNHNV and CDR2 is YYDKDF (reference sequence). The CDR3 nucleotides read TGTGCCACCAGCAAGCCGGGACTCACCCCAAGTGAGCAGTTCTTC. It codes for CATSKPGLTPSEQFF.

The chain carries TRBV6-6 and TRBJ2-1; a weak D match, TRBD2 (5 bases). Germline V gene data show CDR1 as MNHNY and CDR2 as SVGAGI (reference sequence). V was clipped by 5 bases and J by 6 bases, with 11 bases between them. The CDR3 extends over 13 amino acids. The CDR3 loop reads CASSEGGGNEQFF. CDR3 nucleotide sequence: TGTGCCAGCAGTGAGGGTGGAGGCAATGAGCAGTTCTTC.

This rearrangement joins TRBV6-1 to TRBJ1-6, with 9 bases matching TRBD1. V shed 11 bases, J shed 8 bases, and the junction held 7 bases outside the gene matches. Germline CDR1 and CDR2: MNHNS and SASEGT. The CDR3 totals 13 residues. In DNA, the CDR3 is TGTGCCGGGAACCGGGACAGGGATTCACCCCTCCACTTT. Amino acid sequence: CAGNRDRDSPLHF.

J is TRBJ1-2 and V is TRBV18, with TRBD1 as a possible D gene (5 bases). With 2 bases removed from V and 3 bases from J, the gap between germline ends came to 10 bases. The CDR3 is 14 residues long. Germline V gives CDR1 KGHSH, CDR2 LQKENI. The CDR3 spells CASSPGAVHYGYTF. The CDR3 DNA reads as TGTGCCAGCTCACCAGGGGCGGTACACTATGGCTACACCTTC.

The chain is built from TRBV5-1 and TRBJ2-7, with 13 bases matching TRBD2. The CDR3 sequence is 15 residues long. Germline lookup yields CDR1 SGHRS and CDR2 YFSETQ. J was trimmed by 2 bases and V by 7 bases; bases with no gene match: 6. CDR3 DNA sequence: TGCGCCAGCTCCCCTGGGACTAGCGGGACCTACGAGCAGTACTTC. Protein product: CASSPGTSGTYEQYF.

The CDR3 is CASSIRQVPGGELFF. DNA of the CDR3: TGTGCCAGCAGTATTCGACAGGTTCCAGGCGGGGAGCTGTTTTTT. The rearrangement joins TRBV27 to TRBJ2-2; maybe TRBD1 (6 bases). The CDR3 is made up of 15 amino acids. Germline V gene lookup returns CDR1 MNHEY and CDR2 SMNVEV (reference sequence). Trimming cost V 5 bases and J 7 bases, with 17 bases left between them.

The rearrangement joins TRBV9 to TRBJ1-1, with D maybe TRBD1 (5 bases). Between the trimmed V and J ends, which lost 2 bases and 4 bases, there was a span of 12 bases. The CDR3 extends over 14 amino acids. The germline gives CDR1 SGDLS, CDR2 YYNGEE. The CDR3 loop reads CASSVQGRGTEAFF. The CDR3 DNA is TGTGCCAGCAGCGTTCAGGGAAGGGGCACTGAAGCTTTCTTT. The full variable domain, rest sourced from reference TRBV9 and TRBJ1-1, is DSGVTQTPKHLITATGQRVTLRCSPRSGDLSVYWYQQSLDQGLQFLIQYYNGEERAKGNILERFSAQQFPDLHSELNLSSLELGDSALYFCASSVQGRGTEAFFGQGTRLTVV.

The CDR3 DNA reads as TGTGCCAGCAGCTTGGACAGGTGGGCTGAAGCTTTCTTT. Translating gives CASSLDRWAEAFF. The rearrangement links TRBV5-6 to TRBJ1-1; possibly TRBD1 for D (5 bases). V gave up 0 bases and J gave up 6 bases, with 9 bases separating them. CDR1 is SGHDT and CDR2 is YYEEEE in the germline V gene. This CDR3 has 13 residues.

V gene TRBV29-1 combines with J gene TRBJ1-2; 9 positions match TRBD1. CDR1 and CDR2 (germline): SQVTM, ANQGSEA. Trimming removed 5 bases from V and 4 bases from J; junction bases left unmatched: 2. There are 12 residues in the CDR3. CDR3 in DNA: TGCAGCGTTAAGACAGGGGGCTATGGCTACACCTTC. Amino acid sequence: CSVKTGGYGYTF.

This clone was seen only once. The chain carries TRBV5-1 and TRBJ2-5, with a tentative D call TRBD2 (5 bases). The CDR3 is 14 residues long. Trimming removed 0 bases at V and 4 bases at J, with 10 bases between. Looked up from germline, CDR1 is SGHRS and CDR2 is YFSETQ. CDR3 in amino acids: CASSLGLFGETQYF. As DNA, the CDR3 is TGCGCCAGCAGCTTGGGACTATTCGGAGAGACCCAGTACTTC. The full variable domain, its missing parts supplied by reference TRBV5-1 and TRBJ2-5, is KAGVTQTPRYLIKTRGQQVTLSCSPISGHRSVSWYQQTPGQGLQFLFEYFSETQRNKGNFPGRFSGRQFSNSRSEMNVSTLELGDSALYLCASSLGLFGETQYFGPGTRLLVL.

This rearrangement joins TRBV10-3 to TRBJ1-1; D is perhaps TRBD1 (6 bases). Trimming removed 0 bases at V and 1 base at J, with 12 bases between. The CDR3 covers 16 residues. Germline loops: CDR1 ENHRY, CDR2 SYGVKD. The chain's CDR3 is CAISESTTGRNTEAFF. As DNA, the CDR3 is TGTGCCATCAGTGAGTCTACAACAGGGAGGAACACTGAAGCTTTCTTT.